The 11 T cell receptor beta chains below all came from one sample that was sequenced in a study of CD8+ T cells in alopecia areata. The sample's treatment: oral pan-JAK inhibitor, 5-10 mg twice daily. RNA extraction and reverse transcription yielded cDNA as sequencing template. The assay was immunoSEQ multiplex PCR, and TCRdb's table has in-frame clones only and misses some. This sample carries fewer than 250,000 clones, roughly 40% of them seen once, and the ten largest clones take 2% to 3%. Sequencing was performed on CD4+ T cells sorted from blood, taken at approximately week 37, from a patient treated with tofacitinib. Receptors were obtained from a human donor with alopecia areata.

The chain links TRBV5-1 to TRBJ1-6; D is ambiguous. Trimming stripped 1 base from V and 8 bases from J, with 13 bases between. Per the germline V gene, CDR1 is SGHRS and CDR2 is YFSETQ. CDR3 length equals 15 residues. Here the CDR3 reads CASSLSGPEDSPLHF. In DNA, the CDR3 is TGCGCCAGCAGCTTGTCTGGGCCAGAGGATTCACCCCTCCACTTT.

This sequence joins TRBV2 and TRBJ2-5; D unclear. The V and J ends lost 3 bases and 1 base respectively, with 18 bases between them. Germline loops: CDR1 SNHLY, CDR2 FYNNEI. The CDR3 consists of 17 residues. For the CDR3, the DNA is TGTGCCAGCAGTGATCAGAGCGCCCAGGCAGTCCAAGAGACCCAGTACTTC. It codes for CASSDQSAQAVQETQYF.

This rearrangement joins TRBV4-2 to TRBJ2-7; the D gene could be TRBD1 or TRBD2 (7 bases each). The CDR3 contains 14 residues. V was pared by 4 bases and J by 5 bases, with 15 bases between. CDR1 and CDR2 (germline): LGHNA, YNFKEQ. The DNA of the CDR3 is TGTGCCAGCAGCCCCAGGGGAGGGGGCCACGAGCAGTACTTC. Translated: CASSPRGGGHEQYF.

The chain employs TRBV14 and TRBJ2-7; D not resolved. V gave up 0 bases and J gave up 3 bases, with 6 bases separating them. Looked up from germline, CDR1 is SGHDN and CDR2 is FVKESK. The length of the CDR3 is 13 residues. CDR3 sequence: CASSQDWGYEQYF. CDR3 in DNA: TGTGCCAGCAGCCAAGATTGGGGCTACGAGCAGTACTTC. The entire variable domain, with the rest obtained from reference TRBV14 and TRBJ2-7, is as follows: EAGVTQFPSHSVIEKGQTVTLRCDPISGHDNLYWYRRVMGKEIKFLLHFVKESKQDESGMPNNRFLAERTGGTYSTLKVQPAELEDSGVYFCASSQDWGYEQYFGPGTRLTVT.

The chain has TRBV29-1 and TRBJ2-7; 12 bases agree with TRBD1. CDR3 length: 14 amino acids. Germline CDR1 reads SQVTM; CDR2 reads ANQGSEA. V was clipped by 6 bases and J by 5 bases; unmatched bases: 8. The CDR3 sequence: CSVLNRDRGHEQYF. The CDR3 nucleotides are TGCAGCGTCCTCAACCGGGACAGGGGGCACGAGCAGTACTTC.

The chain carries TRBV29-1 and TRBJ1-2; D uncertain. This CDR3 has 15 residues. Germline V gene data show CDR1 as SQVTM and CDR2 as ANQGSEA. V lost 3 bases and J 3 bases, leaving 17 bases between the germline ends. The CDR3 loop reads CSVEGLQDSYYGYTF. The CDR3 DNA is TGCAGCGTTGAGGGCCTTCAGGACTCCTACTATGGCTACACCTTC.

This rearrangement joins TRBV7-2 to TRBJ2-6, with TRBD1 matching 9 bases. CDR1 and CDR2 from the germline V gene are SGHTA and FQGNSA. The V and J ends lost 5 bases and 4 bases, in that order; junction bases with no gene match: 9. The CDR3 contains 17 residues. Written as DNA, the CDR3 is TGTGCCAGCAGCCCCACCGGGACAGGGTTCGGGGCCAACGTCCTGACTTTC. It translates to CASSPTGTGFGANVLTF.

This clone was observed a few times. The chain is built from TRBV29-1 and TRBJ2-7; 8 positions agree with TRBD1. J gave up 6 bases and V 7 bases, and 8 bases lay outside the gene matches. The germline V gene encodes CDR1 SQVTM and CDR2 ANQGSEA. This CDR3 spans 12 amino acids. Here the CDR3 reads CSGTITGGEQYF. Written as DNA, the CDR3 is TGCAGCGGGACTATTACAGGGGGCGAGCAGTACTTC.

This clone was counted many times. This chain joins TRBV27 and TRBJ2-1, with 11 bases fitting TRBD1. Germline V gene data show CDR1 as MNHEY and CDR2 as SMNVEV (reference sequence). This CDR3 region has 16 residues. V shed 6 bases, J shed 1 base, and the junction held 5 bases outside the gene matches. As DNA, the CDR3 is TGTGCCAGCAGCCCGGACAGGGGGCTTTCCTACAATGAGCAGTTCTTC. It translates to CASSPDRGLSYNEQFF.

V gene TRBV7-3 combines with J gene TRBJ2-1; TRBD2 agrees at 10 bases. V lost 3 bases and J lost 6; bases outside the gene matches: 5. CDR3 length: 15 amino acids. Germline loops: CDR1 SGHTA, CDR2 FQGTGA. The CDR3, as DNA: TGTGCCAGCAGCTTGCTAGCGGGAGCCCTCAATGAGCAGTTCTTC. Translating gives CASSLLAGALNEQFF.

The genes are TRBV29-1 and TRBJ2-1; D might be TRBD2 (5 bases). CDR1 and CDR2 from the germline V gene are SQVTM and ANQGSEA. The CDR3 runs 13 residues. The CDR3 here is CTYSGGSYNEQFF. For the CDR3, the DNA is TGCACCTATTCCGGAGGCTCCTACAATGAGCAGTTCTTC.